This T cell receptor (beta chain) is drawn from a study of blood T cell repertoires in COVID-19. The overall study: The United States, Italy and Spain provided the acute and convalescent COVID-19 samples. Nucleic acid was either cDNA or gDNA, and it came from T cells, B-cell-depleted T cells, or PBMCs.

Per germline, CDR1 SEHNR and CDR2 FQNEAQ (reference sequence). The V end lost 5 bases, the J end lost 4 bases, and 9 bases lay between the germline ends. This CDR3 region has 13 residues. As handled by the study authors: Using reference gene primer amplification, nucleated cell counts were estimated. Here immunoSEQ multiplex PCR was the method, and the copy in TCRdb shows in-frame clones only, minus some. The V and J calls and clone size are taken from that table; D and trimming were inferred from the DNA. The sample consists of approximately 250,000 clones, 86% of them appearing once. This TCR came from a man aged 18 to 29 with active or convalescent COVID-19. This chain uses TRBV7-9 with TRBJ1-3; no firm D call. Material: peripheral blood. The CDR3 is CASSLSRGNTIYF. The CDR3 DNA reads as TGTGCCAGCAGCCTATCTAGGGGAAACACCATATATTTT.